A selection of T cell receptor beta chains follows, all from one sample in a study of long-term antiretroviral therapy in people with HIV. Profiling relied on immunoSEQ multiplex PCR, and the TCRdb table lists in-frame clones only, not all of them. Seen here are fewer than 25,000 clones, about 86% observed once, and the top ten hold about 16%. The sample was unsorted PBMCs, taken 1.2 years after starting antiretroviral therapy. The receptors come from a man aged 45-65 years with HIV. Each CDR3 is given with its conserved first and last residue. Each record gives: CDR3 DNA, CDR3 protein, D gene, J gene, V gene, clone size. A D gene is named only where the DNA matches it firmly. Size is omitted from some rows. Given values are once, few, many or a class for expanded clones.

DNA: TGTGCCAGCAGCTCTGGGGAGGGCCAGCGCACCTTTAACTATGGCTACACCTTC; CDR3: CASSSGEGQRTFNYGYTF; D: -; J: TRBJ1-2; V: TRBV5-6; size: -
DNA: TGTGCCAGCAGCCCCGGGACACCCGGCTACAATCAGCCCCAGCATTTT; CDR3: CASSPGTPGYNQPQHF; D: -; J: TRBJ1-5; V: TRBV7-9; size: once
DNA: TGTGCCAGCAGCTTCCCGCAGGGTCAGCAGTACTTC; CDR3: CASSFPQGQQYF; D: -; J: TRBJ2-7; V: TRBV7-9; size: -
DNA: TGCGCCAGCAGGGAGGGGACAGGGGGAGAGCAGTACTTC; CDR3: CASREGTGGEQYF; D: TRBD1; J: TRBJ2-7; V: TRBV5-1; size: -
DNA: TGTGCCAGCAGCCTTAGAGGAGGTAGGGGGCGCACAGATACGCAGTATTTT; CDR3: CASSLRGGRGRTDTQYF; D: TRBD1; J: TRBJ2-3; V: TRBV4-2; size: -
DNA: TGTGCCAGCAGCCAGGCACAGGCCCCCGGAGGCTACACCTTC; CDR3: CASSQAQAPGGYTF; D: -; J: TRBJ1-2; V: TRBV4-2; size: -
DNA: TGTGCCAGCAGCTCCGGACAGGGCATCGCGGGATCGAATGGCTACACCTTC; CDR3: CASSSGQGIAGSNGYTF; D: TRBD1; J: TRBJ1-2; V: TRBV5-6; size: -
DNA: TGTGCCAGCAGCCCGCGACTAGCGGGGGGATATGAGCAGTTCTTC; CDR3: CASSPRLAGGYEQFF; D: TRBD2; J: TRBJ2-1; V: TRBV7-9; size: -
DNA: TGTGCCTGGAGTGGCACAGGGGGGGCTTCACCCCTCCACTTT; CDR3: CAWSGTGGASPLHF; D: TRBD1; J: TRBJ1-6; V: TRBV30; size: -
DNA: TGTGCCAGCAGCTTGGAGGACAGGGCCCACCGACCCCAGCATTTT; CDR3: CASSLEDRAHRPQHF; D: TRBD1; J: TRBJ1-5; V: TRBV7-8; size: -
DNA: TGTGCCAGCAGTTTAACAATATATGGGACTAACTATGGCTACACCTTC; CDR3: CASSLTIYGTNYGYTF; D: -; J: TRBJ1-2; V: TRBV28; size: -
DNA: TGTGCCAGCAGCTTAGCGCGAACAGATACGCAGTATTTT; CDR3: CASSLARTDTQYF; D: -; J: TRBJ2-3; V: TRBV7-9; size: -
DNA: TGTGCCAGCAGTTTTTTCCGGCAGGGGTTGTGGGGGAATCAGCCCCAGCATTTT; CDR3: CASSFFRQGLWGNQPQHF; D: -; J: TRBJ1-5; V: TRBV28; size: -
DNA: TGTGCCAGCAGCACAGGTTATAGCAATCAGCCCCAGCATTTT; CDR3: CASSTGYSNQPQHF; D: -; J: TRBJ1-5; V: TRBV6-5; size: -
DNA: TGTGCCAGCTCACCAGACCGCGACAGCTTAGCAAATGGCTACACCTTC; CDR3: CASSPDRDSLANGYTF; D: -; J: TRBJ1-2; V: TRBV18; size: -
DNA: TGTGCCAGTAGTGGTCGCCGGGACTCGGGCACTGAAGCTTTCTTT; CDR3: CASSGRRDSGTEAFF; D: -; J: TRBJ1-1; V: TRBV19; size: -
DNA: TGTGCCAGCAGTGGTGAAGGGACAGGAAACACCATATATTTT; CDR3: CASSGEGTGNTIYF; D: -; J: TRBJ1-3; V: TRBV6-1; size: -
DNA: TGTGCCAGCAGCTTGGCGAGAGGGGACAATTCACCCCTCCACTTT; CDR3: CASSLARGDNSPLHF; D: -; J: TRBJ1-6; V: TRBV7-9; size: -
DNA: TGTGCCAGCAGTTTGGTTGCGGGACTCGGAGGCTACACCTTC; CDR3: CASSLVAGLGGYTF; D: -; J: TRBJ1-2; V: TRBV28; size: -
DNA: TGTGCCAGCCGGAATTACCAGAATTCACCCCTCCACTTT; CDR3: CASRNYQNSPLHF; D: -; J: TRBJ1-6; V: TRBV5-6; size: -
DNA: TGTGCCAGCAGCTCCTTCGGGGCCACGAGCTCTGGGGCCAACGTCCTGACTTTC; CDR3: CASSSFGATSSGANVLTF; D: -; J: TRBJ2-6; V: TRBV11-1; size: -
DNA: TGCGCCAGCAGCTTGGCGACAGGATTCTCTGGAAACACCATATATTTT; CDR3: CASSLATGFSGNTIYF; D: -; J: TRBJ1-3; V: TRBV5-1; size: few
DNA: TGTGCCAGCAGTTTACAGAGCGGGGGGCCTCGCACAGATACGCAGTATTTT; CDR3: CASSLQSGGPRTDTQYF; D: TRBD2; J: TRBJ2-3; V: TRBV28; size: -
DNA: TGCGCCAGCAGCCAAACCTGGGGGGCAGGTTCCTACGAGCAGTACTTC; CDR3: CASSQTWGAGSYEQYF; D: -; J: TRBJ2-7; V: TRBV4-1; size: -
DNA: TGTGCCAGCAGTTCCGGGACAGGGACCCTCCGCGAGCAGTACTTC; CDR3: CASSSGTGTLREQYF; D: TRBD1; J: TRBJ2-7; V: TRBV6-5; size: -
DNA: TGTGCCAGCTTGCCCCGGCGAAACCTGTACTCTGGGGCCAACGTCCTGACTTTC; CDR3: CASLPRRNLYSGANVLTF; D: -; J: TRBJ2-6; V: TRBV5-6; size: -
DNA: TGTGCCAGCAGTCCCACAGCGGCAACTAATGAAAAACTGTTTTTT; CDR3: CASSPTAATNEKLFF; D: -; J: TRBJ1-4; V: TRBV11-2; size: -
DNA: TGTGCCAGCAGTCCGTCCCGGGACGGGAACACTGAAGCTTTCTTT; CDR3: CASSPSRDGNTEAFF; D: -; J: TRBJ1-1; V: TRBV28; size: -
DNA: TGTGCCTGGAACAACTGGAACTACAATGAGCAGTTCTTC; CDR3: CAWNNWNYNEQFF; D: -; J: TRBJ2-1; V: TRBV30; size: -
DNA: TGTGCCAGCAGTCCCGACGTCGTTCAGTGGACGCAGTATTTT; CDR3: CASSPDVVQWTQYF; D: -; J: TRBJ2-3; V: TRBV27; size: -
DNA: TGTGCCTGGAGCCCTGATAGGAACTCTGGAAACACCATATATTTT; CDR3: CAWSPDRNSGNTIYF; D: -; J: TRBJ1-3; V: TRBV30; size: -
DNA: TGCGCCAGCAGCTTGGATGGGCAGGGTATGAACACTGAAGCTTTCTTT; CDR3: CASSLDGQGMNTEAFF; D: -; J: TRBJ1-1; V: TRBV5-1; size: -
DNA: TGTGCCAGCAGCGCGTACGGGGCGCAGGGCGAGGAAGCTTTCTTT; CDR3: CASSAYGAQGEEAFF; D: -; J: TRBJ1-1; V: TRBV7-9; size: few
DNA: TGTGCCAGCAGCTTAACAGGGGGGACAGGATTAAATGGCTACACCTTC; CDR3: CASSLTGGTGLNGYTF; D: TRBD1; J: TRBJ1-2; V: TRBV7-3; size: -
DNA: TGCGCCAGCAGCTTGGCCAGATCAAACTACGAGCAGTACTTC; CDR3: CASSLARSNYEQYF; D: -; J: TRBJ2-7; V: TRBV5-1; size: -
DNA: TGTGCCAGCAGTGCAACGACAGGCGGGGACTATGGCTACACCTTC; CDR3: CASSATTGGDYGYTF; D: -; J: TRBJ1-2; V: TRBV2; size: few
DNA: TGTGCCAGCAGCTTAGCTCTAGCGGGGGGCCACGAGCAGTACTTC; CDR3: CASSLALAGGHEQYF; D: TRBD2; J: TRBJ2-7; V: TRBV7-9; size: once
DNA: TGTGCCAGCAGCTTACCCGGTAGTGGCTACACCTTC; CDR3: CASSLPGSGYTF; D: -; J: TRBJ1-2; V: TRBV7-2; size: once
DNA: TGTGCCAGCAGCCGACAGGGCAGTCAAACCGGGGAGCTGTTTTTT; CDR3: CASSRQGSQTGELFF; D: TRBD1; J: TRBJ2-2; V: TRBV6-6; size: once
DNA: TGCGCCAGCAGCGCCCGAGCGGGGCGCCCGGAGACGCAGTATTTT; CDR3: CASSARAGRPETQYF; D: TRBD2; J: TRBJ2-3; V: TRBV5-1; size: -
DNA: TGTGCCAGCATCCGCCGGGGGGGAGAAGGCGAGCAGTACTTC; CDR3: CASIRRGGEGEQYF; D: TRBD2; J: TRBJ2-7; V: TRBV5-8; size: -
DNA: TGTGCCAGCAGTTCAAACCGGGAGCTCTACGAGCAGTACTTC; CDR3: CASSSNRELYEQYF; D: -; J: TRBJ2-7; V: TRBV27; size: -
DNA: TGCGCCAGCAGCCGAGGACCGGGAGATGAAAAACTGTTTTTT; CDR3: CASSRGPGDEKLFF; D: -; J: TRBJ1-4; V: TRBV4-1; size: -
DNA: TGTGCCAGCCGGGGCAGGGACCAAGAGACCCAGTACTTC; CDR3: CASRGRDQETQYF; D: -; J: TRBJ2-5; V: TRBV6-1; size: -
DNA: TGTGCCTGGAGTCAGGCAGGTAGCTATGGCTACACCTTC; CDR3: CAWSQAGSYGYTF; D: -; J: TRBJ1-2; V: TRBV30; size: -
DNA: TGTGCCAGTAGTGGATCGACAGGGGTCCCTGAAGCTTTCTTT; CDR3: CASSGSTGVPEAFF; D: TRBD1; J: TRBJ1-1; V: TRBV19; size: -
DNA: TGTGCCACCACCCCCGGGACGGCGAACACCGGGGAGCTGTTTTTT; CDR3: CATTPGTANTGELFF; D: -; J: TRBJ2-2; V: TRBV5-4; size: -
DNA: TGCGCCAGCAGCTTGGGCCACAGGGAGACAGATACGCAGTATTTT; CDR3: CASSLGHRETDTQYF; D: -; J: TRBJ2-3; V: TRBV5-1; size: -
DNA: TGTGCCAGTAGTTGGGACAGGGCGGAGACCCAGTACTTC; CDR3: CASSWDRAETQYF; D: TRBD1; J: TRBJ2-5; V: TRBV19; size: -
DNA: TGTGCCAGCTCACCAGAGAGATCGGGCGAGCAGTACTTC; CDR3: CASSPERSGEQYF; D: -; J: TRBJ2-7; V: TRBV18; size: few
DNA: TGTGCCAGCAGCCCAGCGGGGACTAGCGGGGGGCGGGAGCAGTACTTC; CDR3: CASSPAGTSGGREQYF; D: TRBD2; J: TRBJ2-7; V: TRBV11-2; size: -
DNA: TGCGCCAGCAGCCTTTACAGGGGAGGCGAGCAGTACTTC; CDR3: CASSLYRGGEQYF; D: -; J: TRBJ2-7; V: TRBV4-1; size: once
DNA: TGCGCCAGCAGCCAAGACGCCAGGGCACACTACAATGAGCAGTTCTTC; CDR3: CASSQDARAHYNEQFF; D: -; J: TRBJ2-1; V: TRBV4-1; size: -
DNA: TGTGCCAGCAGCCGGGACAGGGGGACTGAAAAACTGTTTTTT; CDR3: CASSRDRGTEKLFF; D: TRBD1; J: TRBJ1-4; V: TRBV11-2; size: -
DNA: TGTGCCAGCAGCTCGGACAGATCTTATGGCTACACCTTC; CDR3: CASSSDRSYGYTF; D: -; J: TRBJ1-2; V: TRBV7-2; size: -
DNA: TGTGCCAGCTCACAGACCCCCGGGACAGGGGCGAACTATGGCTACACCTTC; CDR3: CASSQTPGTGANYGYTF; D: TRBD1; J: TRBJ1-2; V: TRBV18; size: -
DNA: TGTGCCAGCAGGGGGGGGTACACTGAAGCTTTCTTT; CDR3: CASRGGYTEAFF; D: -; J: TRBJ1-1; V: TRBV6-5; size: -